One and the same sample provided the 29 T cell receptor beta chains below, sequenced in a study of blood T cell repertoires in COVID-19. The protocol was immunoSEQ multiplex PCR, while the TCRdb copy is restricted to in-frame clones and leaves out a portion. Among tens of thousands of clones listed, roughly 88% were seen once. Specimen: peripheral blood. The receptors originated from a human donor in a cohort sampled during active COVID-19.

The V call is TRBV6-6, the J call TRBJ1-1, with D possibly TRBD1 on 6 matching bases. V lost 6 bases, J lost 4 bases, and 9 bases lay in between. The CDR3 consists of 12 residues. Germline loops: CDR1 MNHNY, CDR2 SVGAGI (reference sequence). CDR3 DNA sequence: TGTGCCAGCAGCTTACAGGGCACTGAAGCTTTCTTT. This translates into CASSLQGTEAFF.

The rearrangement links TRBV5-3 to TRBJ2-7, with 9 bases identical to TRBD1. TRBV5-3 is flagged as an ORF with uncertain function. V lost 5 bases, J lost 1 base, and 10 bases stayed unmatched. The CDR3 extends over 16 amino acids. In nucleotides, the CDR3 is TGTGCCAGAAGTGCCGGGACAGGGTTTACATCCTACGAGCAGTACTTC. Translation gives CARSAGTGFTSYEQYF.

This chain joins TRBV11-3 and TRBJ2-2; 7 bases map to TRBD1. Germline loops: CDR1 SGHNT, CDR2 YENEEA. V lost 6 bases, J lost 5 bases, and 9 bases stayed unmatched. The CDR3 runs to 15 residues. This CDR3 reads CASRARQGRTGELFF. CDR3 nucleotide sequence: TGTGCCAGCAGAGCCCGACAGGGTCGGACCGGGGAGCTGTTTTTT.

This chain connects TRBV5-1 to TRBJ2-1; perhaps TRBD2 as D (5 bases). Germline V gene sequence: CDR1 SGHRS, CDR2 YFSETQ. CDR3 length: 14 residues. V was trimmed by 4 bases and J by 9 bases, leaving 17 bases between them. CDR3 amino acids: CASSGRTEGGEQFF. DNA for the CDR3: TGCGCCAGCAGCGGTCGGACTGAGGGCGGTGAGCAGTTCTTC.

The V call is TRBV18, the J call TRBJ2-6; 10 bases are a match to TRBD2. V gave up 2 bases and J gave up 0 bases; unmatched junction bases: 4. This CDR3 has 18 residues. Germline loops: CDR1 KGHSH, CDR2 LQKENI. The CDR3 coding sequence is TGTGCCAGCTCACCAACAGCGGGAGGGCCCTCTGGGGCCAACGTCCTGACTTTC. Translating gives CASSPTAGGPSGANVLTF.

This chain uses TRBV5-1 with TRBJ2-5; 9 positions match TRBD2. The V and J ends lost 0 bases and 4 bases, in that order; junction bases with no gene match: 10. The germline V gene encodes CDR1 SGHRS and CDR2 YFSETQ. The CDR3 extends over 17 amino acids. CDR3 DNA: TGCGCCAGCAGCTTGGGAGGGGCGGCGGGGGGGCCAGAGACCCAGTACTTC. Protein product: CASSLGGAAGGPETQYF.

The rearrangement uses TRBV27 and TRBJ2-1; TRBD2 matches 10 bases. Looked up from germline, CDR1 is MNHEY and CDR2 is SMNVEV (reference sequence). The CDR3 sequence is 16 residues long. Trimming at V came to 0 bases and at J to 5 bases, leaving 4 bases not matched to a gene. The CDR3 protein is CASSLSSSGSHNEQFF. As DNA, the CDR3 is TGTGCCAGCAGTTTATCTTCTAGCGGGAGTCACAATGAGCAGTTCTTC.

This clone has just one count. This chain links TRBV14 with TRBJ1-6; 11 bases map to TRBD1. From germline, CDR1 is SGHDN and CDR2 FVKESK. The CDR3 extends over 16 amino acids. V was clipped by 4 bases and J by 11 bases; unmatched bases: 10. The CDR3 loop is CASSLRAGTGGAPLHF. Here the CDR3 DNA reads TGTGCCAGCAGCCTCCGCGCCGGGACAGGGGGAGCACCCCTCCACTTT.

The rearrangement joins TRBV27 to TRBJ2-1; maybe TRBD2 (6 bases). Per the germline V gene, CDR1 is MNHEY and CDR2 is SMNVEV (reference sequence). The ends were cut back, 6 bases at V and 11 bases at J, with 11 bases in the middle. The CDR3 has 11 residues. The CDR3 sequence: CASSLRGKQFF. The CDR3 DNA sequence: TGTGCCAGCAGCCTCCGGGGGAAGCAGTTCTTC.

The J gene is TRBJ2-5, the V gene TRBV10-3; 8 nucleotides align to TRBD2. The CDR3 is made up of 14 amino acids. After removal of 6 bases from V and 5 bases from J, the junction contained 8 bases not matched to a gene. The germline V gene encodes CDR1 ENHRY and CDR2 SYGVKD. The CDR3: CAISAAGGQETQYF. The CDR3, as DNA: TGTGCCATCAGCGCGGCGGGGGGTCAGGAGACCCAGTACTTC.

The chain is built from TRBV6-2 or TRBV6-3 and TRBJ2-7; D possibly corresponds to TRBD2 (6 bases). The V gene lost 7 bases and the J gene lost 4 bases, with 17 bases spanning the gap. CDR3 length equals 14 residues. CDR1 is MNHEY and CDR2 is SVGEGT in the germline V gene. CDR3 in amino acids: CASIPSGSRYEQYF. CDR3 bases: TGTGCCAGCATCCCGAGCGGGTCAAGATACGAGCAGTACTTC.

V is TRBV5-4 and J is TRBJ2-5, with 10 bases that match TRBD1. The CDR3 is made up of 17 amino acids. After removal of 6 bases from V and 5 bases from J, the junction contained 16 bases not matched to a gene. The V gene's germline CDR1 is SGHNT and CDR2 YYREEE (reference sequence). CDR3 DNA: TGTGCCAGCACCAAACCCCATGGGACAGGGGTAGGTGAGACCCAGTACTTC. Protein: CASTKPHGTGVGETQYF.

This chain connects TRBV28 to TRBJ2-2; D is possibly TRBD2 (7 bases). Germline V gene lookup returns CDR1 MDHEN and CDR2 SYDVKM. V was pared by 5 bases and J by 0 bases, with 16 bases between. The CDR3 has 17 amino acids. The CDR3 bases are TGTGCCAGCAGTCCGCCGGGGGGCAGGGCGAACACCGGGGAGCTGTTTTTT. Protein product: CASSPPGGRANTGELFF.

The V gene is TRBV5-6, the J gene TRBJ1-1; possible D gene TRBD1, 5 bases. The CDR3 is 14 residues long. Germline CDR1 is SGHDT and CDR2 is YYEEEE. Trimming took off 0 bases at V and 1 base at J, with 7 bases between the two ends. CDR3 in DNA: TGTGCCAGCAGCTTGGACAGGTCGAACACTGAAGCTTTCTTT. It specifies CASSLDRSNTEAFF.

V is TRBV7-2 and J is TRBJ2-7; possible D gene TRBD2, 5 bases. The germline V gene encodes CDR1 SGHTA and CDR2 FQGNSA. V lost 1 base to trimming and J lost 2 bases, with 9 bases between them. The CDR3 is made up of 14 amino acids. CDR3 in amino acids: CASSLEAGPYEQYF. The CDR3 nucleotides read TGTGCCAGCAGCTTAGAGGCGGGTCCCTACGAGCAGTACTTC.

The chain has TRBV4-3 and TRBJ1-2, with TRBD1 matching 9 bases. J was trimmed by 7 bases and V by 0 bases; bases with no gene match: 12. Germline CDR1 is LGHNA and CDR2 is YSLEER. This CDR3 comprises 17 residues. CDR3 bases: TGCGCCAGCAGCCAAGATCTCGAGGAGACAGGGGGAGTTGGCTACACCTTC. Translating it yields CASSQDLEETGGVGYTF.

This clone was seen only a few times. This chain uses TRBV19 with TRBJ1-1; D is uncertain. The CDR3 has 16 amino acids. Germline V gene sequence: CDR1 LNHDA, CDR2 SQIVND (reference sequence). Trimming pared 5 bases from V and 5 bases from J, leaving 21 bases between. The CDR3 loop is CASSPLGPFTGTEAFF. The CDR3 DNA sequence: TGTGCCAGTAGTCCTCTGGGCCCGTTTACGGGGACTGAAGCTTTCTTT.

This chain joins TRBV30 and TRBJ1-1, with TRBD1 matching 7 bases. V was pared by 3 bases and J by 0 bases, with 7 bases of the junction left unmatched. Per germline, CDR1 GTSNPN and CDR2 SVGIG (reference sequence). This CDR3 has 15 residues. CDR3 sequence: CAWRGPGQLNTEAFF. The CDR3 DNA reads as TGTGCCTGGAGAGGGCCGGGACAGTTGAACACTGAAGCTTTCTTT.

This sequence joins TRBV6-5 and TRBJ2-7, with 8 bases identical to TRBD1. The CDR3 loop spans 15 amino acids. J gave up 1 base and V 6 bases, and 8 bases lay outside the gene matches. The germline gives CDR1 MNHEY, CDR2 SVGAGI. DNA of the CDR3: TGTGCCAGCAGCCAGGCAGGGGGCAGGTCCTACGAGCAGTACTTC. As protein: CASSQAGGRSYEQYF.

The chain links TRBV5-6 to TRBJ1-4; D gene ambiguous. This CDR3 region has 15 residues. The germline V gene has CDR1 SGHDT and CDR2 YYEEEE. V was cut by 1 base and J by 8 bases, with 15 bases left in between. The CDR3 spells CASSLRAPGLEKLFF. The CDR3 coding sequence is TGTGCCAGCAGCTTGCGGGCCCCGGGGTTGGAAAAACTGTTTTTT.

The chain links TRBV11-2 to TRBJ2-7; unclear D gene. The germline V and J ends were trimmed by 4 bases and 2 bases, with 3 bases remaining between them. Germline CDR1 is SGHAT and CDR2 is FQNNGV. The CDR3 covers 11 residues. The CDR3 is CASSSTYEQYF. CDR3 sequence (DNA): TGTGCCAGCAGCTCAACCTACGAGCAGTACTTC.

This clone has a handful of counts. The chain is built from TRBV30 and TRBJ1-5, with 7 nucleotides matching TRBD1. CDR3 size: 16 residues. Looked up from germline, CDR1 is GTSNPN and CDR2 is SVGIG (reference sequence). Losses at the gene ends were 5 bases for V and 8 bases for J; bases not matched to a gene: 18. The CDR3 DNA reads as TGTGCCTGGGGGCTAATTTTCGAGGCAGGGGGAGAGCCCCAGCATTTT. Translation: CAWGLIFEAGGEPQHF.

The J gene is TRBJ1-4, the V gene TRBV29-1, with a possible D match to TRBD1 (5 bases). The CDR3 runs to 15 residues. Germline-derived CDR1 and CDR2 are SQVTM and ANQGSEA. V lost 7 bases and J lost 1, with 16 bases in between. The DNA for the CDR3 is TGCAGCGCAGAGGGACTACGAGGAACTAATGAAAAACTGTTTTTT. Translated: CSAEGLRGTNEKLFF. Looking up the rest from reference TRBV29-1 and TRBJ1-4 gives the full variable domain: SAVISQKPSRDICQRGTSLTIQCQVDSQVTMMFWYRQQPGQSLTLIATANQGSEATYESGFVIDKFPISRPNLTFSTLTVSNMSPEDSSIYLCSAEGLRGTNEKLFFGSGTQLSVL.

This clone appeared a single time. The gene calls are TRBV18 and TRBJ2-3; the match to TRBD2 covers 13 bases. Germline V gene data show CDR1 as KGHSH and CDR2 as LQKENI. J lost 3 bases, V lost 6 bases, and 6 bases had no gene match. This CDR3 contains 16 residues. The CDR3: CASSRRTSGGTDTQYF. CDR3 coding DNA: TGTGCCAGCTCTAGACGGACTAGCGGGGGAACAGATACGCAGTATTTT.

This clone was counted a few times. This CDR3 is CASSLAGEAYEQYF. The CDR3 coding sequence is TGTGCCAGTAGTTTAGCGGGAGAGGCCTACGAGCAGTACTTC. V and J are TRBV19 and TRBJ2-7; the match to TRBD2 covers 9 bases. The trim removed 5 bases at V and 2 bases at J, leaving 4 bases unmatched. Germline CDR1 and CDR2: LNHDA and SQIVND (reference sequence). The length of the CDR3 is 14 residues.

The count of this clone is one. The chain carries TRBV7-2 and TRBJ2-7, with D maybe TRBD1 (6 bases). Looked up from germline, CDR1 is SGHTA and CDR2 is FQGNSA. Deletions cut 4 bases from V and 6 bases from J, with 19 bases between. The CDR3 extends over 15 amino acids. CDR3 protein: CASSSRGRGQGEQYF. CDR3 sequence (DNA): TGTGCCAGCAGCTCCCGAGGCAGGGGCCAAGGCGAGCAGTACTTC.

This rearrangement joins TRBV30 to TRBJ1-3, with a tentative D call TRBD1 (5 bases). Trimming pared 0 bases from V and 2 bases from J, leaving 8 bases between. The CDR3 is 14 residues long. Germline values: CDR1 GTSNPN, CDR2 SVGIG (reference sequence). Here the CDR3 reads CAWSVQGTGNTIYF. DNA of the CDR3: TGTGCCTGGAGTGTCCAGGGAACTGGAAACACCATATATTTT.

This chain connects TRBV5-1 to TRBJ2-2, with TRBD2 matching over 8 bases. J gave up 0 bases and V 7 bases, and 2 bases lay outside the gene matches. The CDR3 has 14 amino acids. CDR1 and CDR2 from the germline V gene are SGHRS and YFSETQ. CDR3 DNA sequence: TGCGCCAGCGGAGCGGGAGCGAACACCGGGGAGCTGTTTTTT. Amino acids: CASGAGANTGELFF.

This chain joins TRBV6-5 and TRBJ1-6; D might be TRBD1 (6 bases). CDR1 MNHEY and CDR2 SVGAGI come from the germline V gene. CDR3 length: 15 amino acids. The ends were cut back, 6 bases at V and 2 bases at J, with 11 bases in the middle. The CDR3 region is CASRVPGAYNSPLHF. The CDR3 DNA reads as TGTGCCAGCAGAGTCCCAGGGGCCTATAATTCACCCCTCCACTTT.